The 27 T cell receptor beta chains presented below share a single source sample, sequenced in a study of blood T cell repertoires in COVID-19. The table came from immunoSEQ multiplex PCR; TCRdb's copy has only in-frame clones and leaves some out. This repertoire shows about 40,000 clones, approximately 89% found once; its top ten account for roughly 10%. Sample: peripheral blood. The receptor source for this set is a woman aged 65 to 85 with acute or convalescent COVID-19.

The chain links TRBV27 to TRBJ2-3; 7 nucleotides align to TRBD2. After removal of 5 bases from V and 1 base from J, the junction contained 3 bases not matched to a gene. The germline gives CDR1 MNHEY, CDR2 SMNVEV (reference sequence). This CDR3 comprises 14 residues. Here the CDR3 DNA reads TGTGCCAGCAGTCTCCGGGGGGGCACAGATACGCAGTATTTT. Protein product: CASSLRGGTDTQYF.

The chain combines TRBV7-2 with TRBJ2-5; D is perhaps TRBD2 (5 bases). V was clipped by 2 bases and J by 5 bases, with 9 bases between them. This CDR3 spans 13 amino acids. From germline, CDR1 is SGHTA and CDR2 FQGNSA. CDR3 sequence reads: CASSLNRGETQYF. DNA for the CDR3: TGTGCCAGCAGCTTAAACCGAGGGGAGACCCAGTACTTC.

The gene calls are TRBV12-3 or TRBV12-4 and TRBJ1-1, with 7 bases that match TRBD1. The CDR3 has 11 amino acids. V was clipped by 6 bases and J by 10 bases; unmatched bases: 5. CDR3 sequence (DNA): TGTGCCAGCAGGGCCCAGGGGGGAGCTTTCTTT. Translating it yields CASRAQGGAFF.

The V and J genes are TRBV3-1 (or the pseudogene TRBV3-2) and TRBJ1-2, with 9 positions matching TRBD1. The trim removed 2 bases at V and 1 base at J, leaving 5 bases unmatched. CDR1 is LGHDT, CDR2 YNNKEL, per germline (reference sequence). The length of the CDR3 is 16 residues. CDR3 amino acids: CASSQRDREYNYGYTF. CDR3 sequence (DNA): TGTGCCAGCAGCCAACGGGACAGGGAATATAACTATGGCTACACCTTC.

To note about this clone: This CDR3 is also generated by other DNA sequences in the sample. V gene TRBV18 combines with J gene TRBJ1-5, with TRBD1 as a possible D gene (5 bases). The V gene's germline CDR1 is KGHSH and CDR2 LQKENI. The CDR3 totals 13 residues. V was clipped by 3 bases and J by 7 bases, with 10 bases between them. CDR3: CASSPAGNQPQHF. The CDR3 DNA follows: TGTGCCAGCTCACCGGCAGGGAACCAGCCCCAGCATTTT.

The CDR3 sequence: CAISDRPEKLFF. The CDR3 DNA sequence: TGTGCCATCAGTGACAGGCCTGAAAAACTGTTTTTT. The genes are TRBV10-3 and TRBJ1-4; no clear D gene. The germline V and J ends were trimmed by 3 bases and 7 bases, with 6 bases remaining between them. Germline V lookup: CDR1 ENHRY, CDR2 SYGVKD. This CDR3 is built from 12 residues.

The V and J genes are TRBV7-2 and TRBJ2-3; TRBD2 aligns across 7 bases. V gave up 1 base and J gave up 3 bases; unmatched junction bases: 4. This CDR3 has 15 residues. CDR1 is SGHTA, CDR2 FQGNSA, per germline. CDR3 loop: CASSLERGGTDTQYF. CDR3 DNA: TGTGCCAGCAGCTTAGAGCGGGGCGGTACAGATACGCAGTATTTT.

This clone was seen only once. For the CDR3, the DNA is TGTGCCAGCAGCCAAGTCCGGGGTTACAATGAGCAGTTCTTC. Its protein is CASSQVRGYNEQFF. V usage is TRBV14 and J usage is TRBJ2-1, with D possibly matching TRBD2 (5 bases). The CDR3 has 14 amino acids. Germline CDR1 reads SGHDN; CDR2 reads FVKESK. The V end lost 1 base, the J end lost 4 bases, and 8 bases lay between the germline ends.

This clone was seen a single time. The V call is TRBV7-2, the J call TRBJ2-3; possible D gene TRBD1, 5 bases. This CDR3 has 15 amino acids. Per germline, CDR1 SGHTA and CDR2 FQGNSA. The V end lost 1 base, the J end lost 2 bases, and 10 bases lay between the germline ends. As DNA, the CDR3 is TGTGCCAGCAGCTTAGAGGACATCCCCACAGATACGCAGTATTTT. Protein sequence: CASSLEDIPTDTQYF.

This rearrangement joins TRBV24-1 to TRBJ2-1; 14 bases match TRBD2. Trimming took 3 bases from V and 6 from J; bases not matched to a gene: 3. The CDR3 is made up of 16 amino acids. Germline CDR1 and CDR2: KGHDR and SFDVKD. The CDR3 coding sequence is TGTGCCACCAGTGATGGGACTAGCGGGAGACGCAATGAGCAGTTCTTC. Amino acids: CATSDGTSGRRNEQFF.

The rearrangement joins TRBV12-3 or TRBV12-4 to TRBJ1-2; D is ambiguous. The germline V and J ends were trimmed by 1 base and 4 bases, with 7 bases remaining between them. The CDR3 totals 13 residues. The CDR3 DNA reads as TGTGCCAGCAGTTTAGGGAGGACCTATGGCTACACCTTC. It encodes CASSLGRTYGYTF.

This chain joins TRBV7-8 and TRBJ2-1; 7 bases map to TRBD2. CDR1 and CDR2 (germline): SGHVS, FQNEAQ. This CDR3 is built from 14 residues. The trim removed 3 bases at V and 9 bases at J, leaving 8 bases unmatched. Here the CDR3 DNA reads TGTGCCAGCAGCTTGAGCGGGACGAGCGGTGAGCAGTTCTTC. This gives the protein CASSLSGTSGEQFF. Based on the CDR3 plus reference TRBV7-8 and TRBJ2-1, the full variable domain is GAGVSQSPRYKVAKRGQDVALRCDPISGHVSLFWYQQALGQGPEFLTYFQNEAQLDKSGLPSDRFFAERPEGSVSTLKIQRTQQEDSAVYLCASSLSGTSGEQFFGPGTRLTVL.

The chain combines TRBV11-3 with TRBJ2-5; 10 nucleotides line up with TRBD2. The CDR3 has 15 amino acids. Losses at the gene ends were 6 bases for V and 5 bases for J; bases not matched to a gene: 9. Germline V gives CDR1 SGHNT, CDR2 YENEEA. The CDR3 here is CASRASGRASETQYF. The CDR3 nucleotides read TGTGCCAGCAGGGCAAGCGGGAGGGCCTCGGAGACCCAGTACTTC.

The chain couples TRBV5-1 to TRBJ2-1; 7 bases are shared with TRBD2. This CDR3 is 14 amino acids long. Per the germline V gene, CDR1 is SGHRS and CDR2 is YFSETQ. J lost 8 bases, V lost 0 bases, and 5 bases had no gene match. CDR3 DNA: TGCGCCAGCAGCTTGGCGCGCGGGAGCCATGAGCAGTTCTTC. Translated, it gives CASSLARGSHEQFF.

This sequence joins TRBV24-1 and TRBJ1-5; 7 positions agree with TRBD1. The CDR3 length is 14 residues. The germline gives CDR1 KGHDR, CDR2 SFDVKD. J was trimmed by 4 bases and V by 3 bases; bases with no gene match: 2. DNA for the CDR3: TGTGCCACCAGTGATGGGACAGTAAATCAGCCCCAGCATTTT. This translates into CATSDGTVNQPQHF.

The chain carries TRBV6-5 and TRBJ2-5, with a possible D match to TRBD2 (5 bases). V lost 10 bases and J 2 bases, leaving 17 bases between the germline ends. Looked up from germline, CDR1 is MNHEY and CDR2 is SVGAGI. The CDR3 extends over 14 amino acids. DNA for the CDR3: TGTGCCACCTTTCGCAGCGGTCCTCAAGAGACCCAGTACTTC. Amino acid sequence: CATFRSGPQETQYF.

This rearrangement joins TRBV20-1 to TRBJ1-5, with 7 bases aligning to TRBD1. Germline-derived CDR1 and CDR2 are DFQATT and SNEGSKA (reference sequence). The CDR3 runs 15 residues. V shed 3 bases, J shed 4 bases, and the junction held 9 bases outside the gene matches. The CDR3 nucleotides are TGCAGTGCTAGTTTACAGGGGTTTGGAAATCAGCCCCAGCATTTT. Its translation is CSASLQGFGNQPQHF.

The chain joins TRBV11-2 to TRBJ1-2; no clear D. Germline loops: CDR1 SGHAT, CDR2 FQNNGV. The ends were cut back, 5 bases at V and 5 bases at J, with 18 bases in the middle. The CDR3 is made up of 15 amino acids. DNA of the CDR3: TGTGCCAGCAGCCCAGTGTCAGTGATCGGGTATGGCTACACCTTC. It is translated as CASSPVSVIGYGYTF.

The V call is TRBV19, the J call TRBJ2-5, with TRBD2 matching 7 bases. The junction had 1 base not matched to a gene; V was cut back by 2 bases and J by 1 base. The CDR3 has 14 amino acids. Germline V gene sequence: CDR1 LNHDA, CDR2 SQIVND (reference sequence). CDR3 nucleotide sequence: TGTGCCAGTAGTATAAGCGGGGTCCAAGAGACCCAGTACTTC. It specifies CASSISGVQETQYF.

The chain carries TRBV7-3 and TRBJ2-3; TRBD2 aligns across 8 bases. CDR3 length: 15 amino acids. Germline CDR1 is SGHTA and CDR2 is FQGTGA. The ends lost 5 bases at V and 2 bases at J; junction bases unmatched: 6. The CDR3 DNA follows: TGTGCCAGCAGCGCAGGACTAGCTTCCACAGATACGCAGTATTTT. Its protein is CASSAGLASTDTQYF.

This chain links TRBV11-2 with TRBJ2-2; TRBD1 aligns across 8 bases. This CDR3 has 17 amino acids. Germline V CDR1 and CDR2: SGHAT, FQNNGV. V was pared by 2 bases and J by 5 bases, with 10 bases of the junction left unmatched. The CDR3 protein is CASSLLARDRKTGELFF. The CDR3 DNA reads TGTGCCAGCAGCTTACTGGCCCGGGACAGGAAAACCGGGGAGCTGTTTTTT.

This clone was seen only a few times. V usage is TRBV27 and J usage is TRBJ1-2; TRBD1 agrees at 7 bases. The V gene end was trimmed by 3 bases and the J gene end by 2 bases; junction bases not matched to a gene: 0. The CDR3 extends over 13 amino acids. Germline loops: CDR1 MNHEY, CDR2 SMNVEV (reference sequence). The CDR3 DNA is TGTGCCAGCAGTTTGGGACAGAACTATGGCTACACCTTC. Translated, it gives CASSLGQNYGYTF.

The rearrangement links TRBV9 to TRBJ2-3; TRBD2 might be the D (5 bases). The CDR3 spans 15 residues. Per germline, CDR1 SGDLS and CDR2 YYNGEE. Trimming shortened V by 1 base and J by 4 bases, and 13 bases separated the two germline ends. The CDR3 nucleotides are TGTGCCAGCAGCGTAACGGGATGGCGTGCAGATACGCAGTATTTT. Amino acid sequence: CASSVTGWRADTQYF.

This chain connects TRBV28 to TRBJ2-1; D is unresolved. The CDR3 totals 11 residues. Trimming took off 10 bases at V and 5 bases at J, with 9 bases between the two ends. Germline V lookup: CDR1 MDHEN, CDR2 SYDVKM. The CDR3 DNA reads TGTGCCACCGGTCCAAACAATGAGCAGTTCTTC. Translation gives CATGPNNEQFF.

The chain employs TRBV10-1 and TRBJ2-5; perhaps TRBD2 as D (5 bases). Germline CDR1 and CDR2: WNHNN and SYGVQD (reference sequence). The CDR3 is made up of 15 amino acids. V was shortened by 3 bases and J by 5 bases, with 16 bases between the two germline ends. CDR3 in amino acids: CASSDESLGVETQYF. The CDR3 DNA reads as TGCGCCAGCAGTGACGAGTCCCTGGGAGTGGAGACCCAGTACTTC.

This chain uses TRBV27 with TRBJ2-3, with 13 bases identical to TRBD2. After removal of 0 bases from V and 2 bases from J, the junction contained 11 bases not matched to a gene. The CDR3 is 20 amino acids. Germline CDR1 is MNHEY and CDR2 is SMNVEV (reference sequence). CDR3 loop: CASSLSGTGLAGVPTDTQYF. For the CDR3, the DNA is TGTGCCAGCAGTTTATCGGGGACAGGACTAGCGGGGGTTCCCACAGATACGCAGTATTTT.

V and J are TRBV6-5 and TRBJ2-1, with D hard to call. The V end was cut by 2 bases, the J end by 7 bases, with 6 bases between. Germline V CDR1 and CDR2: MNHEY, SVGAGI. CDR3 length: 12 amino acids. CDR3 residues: CASSYGPNEQFF. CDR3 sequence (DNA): TGTGCCAGCAGTTACGGGCCTAATGAGCAGTTCTTC.